The 30 T cell receptor beta chains given below trace back to one sample, sequenced in a study of blood T cell repertoires in COVID-19 (TCRdb year 2020). Library preparation was by the immunoSEQ multiplex PCR assay. TCRdb took over this immuneACCESS table, retaining in-frame rearrangements with V and J assigned. Such tables are incomplete; in checked studies, under half of the missing clones stem from an unresolved V gene, and the remainder is unexplained. For this sample the table gives 40,000 to 50,000 clones, of which roughly 90% were detected only once. The ten biggest clones cover 15% to 20% of the sample. Material: peripheral blood. Receptors originate from a man aged 70-80 years with active COVID-19.

The V call is TRBV9, the J call TRBJ2-4, with 9 bases aligning to TRBD2. CDR3 length: 16 amino acids. J gave up 0 bases and V 1 base, and 2 bases lay outside the gene matches. Germline CDR1 and CDR2: SGDLS and YYNGEE. The CDR3 coding sequence is TGTGCCAGCAGCGTATTACTAGCGGGAGCCAAAAACATTCAGTACTTC. It codes for CASSVLLAGAKNIQYF.

The chain couples TRBV7-3 to TRBJ1-2, with D perhaps matching TRBD1 (5 bases). From germline, CDR1 is SGHTA and CDR2 FQGTGA. Trimming took 6 bases from V and 4 from J, leaving 18 bases between them. This CDR3 is built from 15 residues. CDR3 coding DNA: TGTGCCAGCAGACAAGGCGGGGGGAACGGCTATGGCTACACCTTC. This encodes CASRQGGGNGYGYTF.

V usage is TRBV27 and J usage is TRBJ1-5; 7 bases align to TRBD1. The trim removed 8 bases at V and 3 bases at J, leaving 10 bases unmatched. This CDR3 is 15 amino acids long. In germline, CDR1 is MNHEY, CDR2 SMNVEV (reference sequence). The CDR3 nucleotides read TGTGCCAGCCGGGGAGGAGGGGGCCTCAATCAGCCCCAGCATTTT. Translation gives CASRGGGGLNQPQHF.

V is TRBV6-2 or TRBV6-3 and J is TRBJ2-3; a weak D match, TRBD2 (6 bases). V lost 5 bases and J 0 bases, leaving 15 bases between the germline ends. The CDR3 runs 16 residues. CDR1 and CDR2 from the germline V gene are MNHEY and SVGEGT. The DNA for the CDR3 is TGTGCCAGCAGTCTTACCAGACTAGGCAGCACAGATACGCAGTATTTT. Protein product: CASSLTRLGSTDTQYF.

This clone showed up just once. The chain links TRBV21-1 to TRBJ2-3; the D call TRBD1 from the table was never checked on the DNA. TRBV21-1 is classified as a pseudogene. The CDR3 has 16 amino acids. This CDR3 reads CASSNQGALGTDTQYF. DNA of the CDR3: TGTGCCAGCAGCAACCAGGGGGCTTTGGGCACAGATACGCAGTATTTT.

This clone has a single count. V gene TRBV5-1 combines with J gene TRBJ2-7, with D maybe TRBD1 (5 bases). CDR3 length equals 14 residues. Trimming took off 1 base at V and 7 bases at J, with 15 bases between the two ends. Per germline, CDR1 SGHRS and CDR2 YFSETQ. CDR3 loop: CASSLTQGPGEQYF. The CDR3 DNA sequence: TGCGCCAGCAGCTTGACCCAGGGCCCCGGGGAGCAGTACTTC.

This chain joins TRBV7-8 and TRBJ1-1; no definite D call. Germline CDR1 SGHVS, CDR2 FQNEAQ. The germline V and J ends were trimmed by 2 bases and 5 bases, with 12 bases remaining between them. CDR3 length: 14 amino acids. The CDR3 DNA reads TGTGCCAGCAGCTTAAGCGCGACTTGGACTGAAGCTTTCTTT. Translated, it gives CASSLSATWTEAFF.

Only a few counts were recorded for this clone. V and J are TRBV6-5 and TRBJ2-7; maybe TRBD1 (6 bases). This CDR3 contains 14 residues. The germline V gene encodes CDR1 MNHEY and CDR2 SVGAGI. V lost 5 bases and J lost 5, with 16 bases in between. In DNA, the CDR3 is TGTGCCAGCAGTAGAGGGACACAAAGGGACGAGCAGTACTTC. The encoded protein is CASSRGTQRDEQYF.

The CDR3 reads CASSQEWRLYEQYF. The CDR3 coding sequence is TGTGCCAGCAGCCAAGAGTGGCGGTTGTACGAGCAGTACTTC. The V and J genes are TRBV4-2 and TRBJ2-7, with D unclear. In germline, CDR1 is LGHNA, CDR2 YNFKEQ. The CDR3 consists of 14 residues. V lost 0 bases, J lost 4 bases, and 10 bases lay in between.

The genes are TRBV13 and TRBJ1-5; 7 bases map to TRBD1. The CDR3 is 17 residues long. V lost 4 bases to trimming and J lost 4 bases; unmatched junction nucleotides: 13. Germline CDR1 and CDR2: PRHDT and FYEKMQ (reference sequence). CDR3 in DNA: TGTGCCAGCAGCTCTCGAAAGGACAGGACCGCTAATCAGCCCCAGCATTTT. It is translated as CASSSRKDRTANQPQHF.

The chain combines TRBV18 with TRBJ2-3; D remains ambiguous. Germline V lookup: CDR1 KGHSH, CDR2 LQKENI. The CDR3 spans 17 residues. V shed 0 bases and J shed 0 bases, with 13 bases lying between them. CDR3 nucleotides: TGTGCCAGCTCACCACCTTTGAGTATAACTAGCACAGATACGCAGTATTTT. Translating gives CASSPPLSITSTDTQYF.

The chain links TRBV19 to TRBJ1-5, with a weak D call TRBD1 (6 bases). V lost 5 bases and J lost 3, with 8 bases in between. Germline CDR1 LNHDA, CDR2 SQIVND (reference sequence). This CDR3 is built from 13 residues. CDR3: CASSGQTNQPQHF. CDR3 nucleotide sequence: TGTGCCAGTAGTGGACAGACCAATCAGCCCCAGCATTTT.

The rearrangement links TRBV7-9 to TRBJ2-5, with a tentative D call TRBD2 (6 bases). The germline CDR1 and CDR2 sequences are SEHNR and FQNEAQ (reference sequence). This CDR3 comprises 16 residues. Trimming left V 1 base short and J 1 base short, with 13 bases between. CDR3 in DNA: TGTGCCAGCAGCTTAGGGCGGGGACGACTCCAAGAGACCCAGTACTTC. Protein: CASSLGRGRLQETQYF.

A note on this clone: Other DNA variants within this sample encode the same CDR3. The J gene is TRBJ1-6, the V gene TRBV27; perhaps TRBD1 as D (6 bases). CDR1 and CDR2 from the germline V gene are MNHEY and SMNVEV (reference sequence). V lost 5 bases and J 4 bases, leaving 12 bases between the germline ends. This CDR3 has 15 residues. CDR3 sequence reads: CASSPRQAYNSPLHF. The CDR3 nucleotides are TGTGCCAGCAGTCCGAGACAGGCGTATAATTCACCCCTCCACTTT.

This chain connects TRBV18 to TRBJ2-7; D may be TRBD1 (5 bases). The germline V and J ends were trimmed by 2 bases and 7 bases, with 12 bases remaining between them. Looked up from germline, CDR1 is KGHSH and CDR2 is LQKENI. This CDR3 is 13 amino acids long. The CDR3 DNA reads as TGTGCCAGCTCACCAAGAAGACAGCAAGAGCAGTACTTC. Its protein is CASSPRRQQEQYF. The full variable domain, completed using reference TRBV18 and TRBJ2-7, is NAGVMQNPRHLVRRRGQEARLRCSPMKGHSHVYWYRQLPEEGLKFMVYLQKENIIDESGMPKERFSAEFPKEGPSILRIQQVVRGDSAAYFCASSPRRQQEQYFGPGTRLTVT.

This clone was counted a few times. The chain uses TRBV12-1 and TRBJ1-2; the table assigns TRBD1, which was not confirmed against the DNA. TRBV12-1 is recorded as a pseudogene. The CDR3 has 15 residues. CDR3 in amino acids: CASDRGRGVSYGYTF. CDR3 bases: TGTGCCAGCGACAGGGGGCGCGGGGTATCCTATGGCTACACCTTC.

This clone was seen once. The rearrangement uses TRBV7-2 and TRBJ2-5; 12 bases fit TRBD1. Unmatched junction bases numbered 6, after V lost 0 bases and J lost 4 bases. This CDR3 comprises 17 residues. Germline V CDR1 and CDR2: SGHTA, FQGNSA. The CDR3 region is CASSLAGDRGHRETQYF. In DNA form, the CDR3 reads TGTGCCAGCAGCTTAGCGGGGGACAGGGGGCATCGAGAGACCCAGTACTTC.

This clone has just one count. The rearrangement joins TRBV9 to TRBJ2-3; D not resolved. The length of the CDR3 is 13 residues. The V end lost 0 bases, the J end lost 4 bases, and 6 bases lay between the germline ends. Germline V gene lookup returns CDR1 SGDLS and CDR2 YYNGEE. The CDR3 region is CASSVAEPDTQYF. The CDR3 nucleotides read TGTGCCAGCAGCGTAGCTGAGCCAGATACGCAGTATTTT.

Turning to this clone: The sample has other DNA sequences that encode this CDR3 too. The chain combines TRBV19 with TRBJ2-3; 11 bases agree with TRBD1. V trimming: 3 bases; J trimming: 3 bases; junction bases outside the gene matches: 2. CDR1 and CDR2 from the germline V gene are LNHDA and SQIVND (reference sequence). The CDR3 extends over 15 amino acids. CDR3 bases: TGTGCCAGTAGTATCGGACAGGGGGCTACAGATACGCAGTATTTT. Encoded protein: CASSIGQGATDTQYF. The full variable domain, rest sourced from reference TRBV19 and TRBJ2-3, is DGGITQSPKYLFRKEGQNVTLSCEQNLNHDAMYWYRQDPGQGLRLIYYSQIVNDFQKGDIAEGYSVSREKKESFPLTVTSAQKNPTAFYLCASSIGQGATDTQYFGPGTRLTVL.

This chain uses TRBV28 with TRBJ2-7; 7 bases line up with TRBD1. Germline CDR1 is MDHEN and CDR2 is SYDVKM. This CDR3 is built from 13 residues. V was clipped by 5 bases and J by 3 bases; unmatched bases: 4. DNA of the CDR3: TGTGCCAGCAGTGGGACAGACAACTACGAGCAGTACTTC. It codes for CASSGTDNYEQYF.

This chain joins TRBV18 and TRBJ2-1; tentatively, D is TRBD2 (6 bases). In germline, CDR1 is KGHSH, CDR2 LQKENI. The CDR3 covers 13 residues. V lost 3 bases and J lost 9, with 12 bases in between. CDR3 bases: TGTGCCAGCTCACCCCAAGGAGGGAGTGAGCAGTTCTTC. It yields the protein CASSPQGGSEQFF.

J is TRBJ1-2 and V is TRBV28; D is undetermined. Trimming removed 6 bases at V and 4 bases at J, with 6 bases between. CDR1 and CDR2 (germline): MDHEN, SYDVKM. This CDR3 is built from 11 residues. CDR3 in DNA: TGTGCCAGCAGCCTAAGCTATGGCTACACCTTC. It encodes CASSLSYGYTF.

Remarks on this clone: Other DNA sequences in this sample translate to the same CDR3. V gene TRBV19 combines with J gene TRBJ2-7, with D possibly matching TRBD1 (5 bases). Per germline, CDR1 LNHDA and CDR2 SQIVND (reference sequence). The CDR3 loop spans 12 amino acids. V was cut by 4 bases and J by 5 bases, with 9 bases left in between. The CDR3 nucleotides read TGTGCCAGTAGTAGTGGGGCCCACGAGCAGTACTTC. Its translation is CASSSGAHEQYF.

This clone is a singleton in its sample. This rearrangement joins TRBV5-1 to TRBJ2-5, with TRBD1 matching 8 bases. The CDR3 is 14 residues long. V lost 5 bases, J lost 2 bases, and 5 bases stayed unmatched. Germline CDR1 is SGHRS and CDR2 is YFSETQ. CDR3 DNA sequence: TGCGCCAGCAGGGAACAGGGGGGTCAAGAGACCCAGTACTTC. Amino acid sequence: CASREQGGQETQYF.

The V gene is TRBV6-6, the J gene TRBJ2-3; D not certain. CDR1 and CDR2 from the germline V gene are MNHNY and SVGAGI (reference sequence). This CDR3 has 13 amino acids. Trimming pared 2 bases from V and 4 bases from J, leaving 7 bases between. The CDR3 is CASSYPQSDTQYF. CDR3 nucleotides: TGTGCCAGCAGTTACCCACAGTCAGATACGCAGTATTTT.

This sequence joins TRBV7-2 and TRBJ1-1; D remains unclear. The CDR3 extends over 15 amino acids. Trimming took off 5 bases at V and 1 base at J, with 14 bases between the two ends. Germline V gene sequence: CDR1 SGHTA, CDR2 FQGNSA. CDR3 DNA sequence: TGTGCCAGCAGCCCCCTCACAGTCAGGAACACTGAAGCTTTCTTT. Protein: CASSPLTVRNTEAFF.

V gene TRBV11-2 combines with J gene TRBJ2-7, with 8 nucleotides matching TRBD2. The CDR3 is made up of 18 amino acids. Germline V gene data show CDR1 as SGHAT and CDR2 as FQNNGV. Trimming at V came to 1 base and at J to 3 bases, leaving 14 bases not matched to a gene. CDR3: CASSLALSPAGALYEQYF. CDR3 bases: TGTGCCAGCAGCTTAGCCCTCTCCCCAGCGGGGGCCCTCTACGAGCAGTACTTC.

This sequence joins TRBV5-1 and TRBJ1-1; D uncertain. The CDR3 totals 14 residues. Germline V gene lookup returns CDR1 SGHRS and CDR2 YFSETQ. The V and J ends lost 0 bases and 1 base respectively, with 7 bases between them. The CDR3 sequence is CASSLDSRNTEAFF. The CDR3 DNA reads as TGCGCCAGCAGCTTGGACAGCCGGAACACTGAAGCTTTCTTT.

This clone was seen once. The chain joins TRBV5-1 to TRBJ1-1, with 8 bases identical to TRBD1. The junction had 3 bases not matched to a gene; V was cut back by 4 bases and J by 4 bases. Germline loops: CDR1 SGHRS, CDR2 YFSETQ. The CDR3 runs 13 residues. The CDR3, as DNA: TGCGCCAGCAGCAACAGGGGGGGCACTGAAGCTTTCTTT. This sequence encodes CASSNRGGTEAFF.

The V and J genes are TRBV2 and TRBJ2-3; D unresolved. V shed 7 bases and J shed 7 bases, with 9 bases lying between them. Looked up from germline, CDR1 is SNHLY and CDR2 is FYNNEI. The CDR3 is made up of 11 amino acids. The CDR3 region is CASKLEYTQYF. The CDR3 nucleotides read TGTGCCAGCAAGCTGGAGTATACGCAGTATTTT.